This record looks at one T cell receptor beta chain sequence and its context. Its target is unknown. No conserved phenylalanine or tryptophan is present at the end of the CDR3, so a read error is the likely explanation. Three rounds of nested PCR, following a modified ARM-PCR protocol, produced the TCRbeta library. One entry per CDR3 protein, called by TCRdb with MiXCR from the multiplex PCR reads. Of about 76,000 distinct CDR3 sequences in the sample, approximately 68% were seen once. There are 16 residues in the CDR3. Germline CDR1 reads MNHNS; CDR2 reads SASEGT. The data are from a study of tumor and adjacent non-tumor tissue in lung cancer. Findings of the study overall: Tumor tissue had significantly higher TCR diversity than normal lung.

This sample's RNA came from whole unsorted tissue. Sequences were obtained from lung tumor tissue. This clonotype originated in a woman aged 70-85 years with non-small cell lung cancer. The chain couples TRBV6-1 to TRBJ1-5; D is unclear. In nucleotides, the CDR3 is TGTGCCAGCAGTGAATGTGGTAGAAATAGCAATCAGCCTCAGCATGTT. Amino acids: CASSECGRNSNQPQHV.